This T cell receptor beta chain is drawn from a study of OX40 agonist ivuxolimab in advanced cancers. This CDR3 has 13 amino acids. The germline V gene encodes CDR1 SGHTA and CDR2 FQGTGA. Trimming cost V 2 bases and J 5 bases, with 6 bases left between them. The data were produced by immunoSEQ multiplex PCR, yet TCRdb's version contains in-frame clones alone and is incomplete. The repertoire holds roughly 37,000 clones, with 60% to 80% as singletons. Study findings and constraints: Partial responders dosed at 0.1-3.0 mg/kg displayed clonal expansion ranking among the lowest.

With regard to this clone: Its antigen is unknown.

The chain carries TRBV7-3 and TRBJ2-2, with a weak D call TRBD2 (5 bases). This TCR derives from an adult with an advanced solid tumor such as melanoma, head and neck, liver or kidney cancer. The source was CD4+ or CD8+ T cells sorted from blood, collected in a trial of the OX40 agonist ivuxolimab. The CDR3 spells CASSLSGTGELFF. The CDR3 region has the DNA TGTGCCAGCAGCTTATCGGGGACCGGGGAGCTGTTTTTT.